One and the same sample provided the 11 T cell receptor beta chains below, sequenced in a study of OX40 agonist ivuxolimab in advanced cancers. Sequenced by immunoSEQ multiplex PCR; TCRdb stores in-frame clones only, minus some. The table shows about 74,000 clones, with about 82% occurring only once. Specimen: CD4+ or CD8+ T cells sorted from blood, collected in a trial of the OX40 agonist ivuxolimab. The receptors shown here come from an adult with an advanced solid tumor such as melanoma, head and neck, liver or kidney cancer.

This clone has just one count. The CDR3 DNA reads TGCGCCAGCTCCTGGACAGGGAACACCGGGGAGCTGTTTTTT. As protein: CASSWTGNTGELFF. The rearrangement uses TRBV5-1 and TRBJ2-2, with 7 bases matching TRBD1. J was trimmed by 1 base and V by 7 bases; bases with no gene match: 4. Germline CDR1 SGHRS, CDR2 YFSETQ. The CDR3 has 14 residues. Combining the CDR3 with reference TRBV5-1 and TRBJ2-2 gives the whole variable domain KAGVTQTPRYLIKTRGQQVTLSCSPISGHRSVSWYQQTPGQGLQFLFEYFSETQRNKGNFPGRFSGRQFSNSRSEMNVSTLELGDSALYLCASSWTGNTGELFFGEGSRLTVL.

The V and J genes are TRBV11-1 and TRBJ2-7; 9 nucleotides agree with TRBD1. The junction had 8 bases not matched to a gene; V was cut back by 2 bases and J by 3 bases. Germline-derived CDR1 and CDR2 are SGHAT and FQDESV (reference sequence). The CDR3 loop spans 16 amino acids. The CDR3 coding sequence is TGTGCCAGCAGCTTAAACGGACAGGGGACCTACTACGAGCAGTACTTC. It codes for CASSLNGQGTYYEQYF.

This chain links TRBV5-1 with TRBJ2-7, with D perhaps TRBD2 (5 bases). The CDR3 loop spans 14 amino acids. Per the germline V gene, CDR1 is SGHRS and CDR2 is YFSETQ. Trimming took off 5 bases at V and 3 bases at J, with 15 bases between the two ends. The CDR3, as DNA: TGCGCCAGCAGGCATCCGGGAAACCACTACGAGCAGTACTTC. Its translation is CASRHPGNHYEQYF. Full variable domain (outside the CDR3, taken from reference TRBV5-1 and TRBJ2-7): KAGVTQTPRYLIKTRGQQVTLSCSPISGHRSVSWYQQTPGQGLQFLFEYFSETQRNKGNFPGRFSGRQFSNSRSEMNVSTLELGDSALYLCASRHPGNHYEQYFGPGTRLTVT.

This chain connects TRBV19 to TRBJ2-1; D is perhaps TRBD2 (6 bases). This CDR3 region has 15 residues. Germline CDR1 is LNHDA and CDR2 is SQIVND (reference sequence). Deletions cut 4 bases from V and 4 bases from J, with 14 bases between. The DNA for the CDR3 is TGTGCCAGTAGTAGCCGTGCCAGCGGGTACAATGAGCAGTTCTTC. Protein sequence: CASSSRASGYNEQFF.

V is TRBV5-4 and J is TRBJ1-1; D call uncertain. Germline CDR1 and CDR2: SGHNT and YYREEE (reference sequence). Trimming removed 0 bases at V and 7 bases at J, with 13 bases between. The CDR3 is 14 residues long. CDR3 loop: CASSLEGRLSEAFF. CDR3 in DNA: TGTGCCAGCAGCTTGGAAGGGCGACTAAGTGAAGCTTTCTTT.

The chain uses TRBV5-6 and TRBJ2-1; 7 bases fit TRBD1. CDR3 length equals 17 residues. The V gene end was trimmed by 4 bases and the J gene end by 3 bases; junction bases not matched to a gene: 13. CDR1 and CDR2 from the germline V gene are SGHDT and YYEEEE. The CDR3 loop reads CASSPETGNEFYNEQFF. The CDR3 nucleotides read TGTGCCAGCAGCCCCGAGACAGGGAACGAATTCTACAATGAGCAGTTCTTC. Together with reference TRBV5-6 and TRBJ2-1, the CDR3 gives the full variable domain: DAGVTQSPTHLIKTRGQQVTLRCSPKSGHDTVSWYQQALGQGPQFIFQYYEEEERQRGNFPDRFSGHQFPNYSSELNVNALLLGDSALYLCASSPETGNEFYNEQFFGPGTRLTVL.

The rearrangement links TRBV18 to TRBJ1-1; no clear D gene. The V and J ends lost 6 bases and 6 bases respectively, with 14 bases between them. Germline CDR1 reads KGHSH; CDR2 reads LQKENI. The CDR3 extends over 13 amino acids. CDR3 sequence: CASSPLSEAEAFF. The CDR3 DNA reads as TGTGCCAGCTCTCCCTTGTCTGAAGCTGAAGCTTTCTTT.

The chain links TRBV7-9 to TRBJ1-1; D ambiguous. Germline assignment: CDR1 SEHNR and CDR2 FQNEAQ (reference sequence). V was clipped by 3 bases and J by 10 bases, with 9 bases between them. This CDR3 has 11 residues. CDR3 nucleotides: TGTGCCAGCAGCTTCGACCAAGGAGCTTTCTTT. It is translated as CASSFDQGAFF.

J is TRBJ1-3 and V is TRBV21-1. TRBV21-1 is a recognized pseudogene. The CDR3 spans 20 residues. The CDR3 loop reads CARSLWGDRCSPLRGNTIYF. CDR3 sequence (DNA): TGTGCCAGATCCCTCTGGGGAGACCGCTGTTCCCCTCTCAGGGGAAACACCATATATTTT.

The chain joins TRBV2 to TRBJ1-1; D is unresolved. The length of the CDR3 is 12 residues. V was trimmed by 8 bases and J by 6 bases, leaving 13 bases between them. Germline CDR1 and CDR2: SNHLY and FYNNEI. In DNA, the CDR3 is TGTGCCAGCCAACGCGAGGGCGCTGAAGCTTTCTTT. This translates into CASQREGAEAFF.

The chain employs TRBV18 and TRBJ1-1; no firm D call. V was trimmed by 5 bases and J by 8 bases, leaving 9 bases between them. The CDR3 runs to 11 residues. Germline V gene lookup returns CDR1 KGHSH and CDR2 LQKENI. The CDR3 loop reads CASSSEGEAFF. CDR3 nucleotide sequence: TGTGCCAGCTCATCCGAAGGCGAAGCTTTCTTT. Drawing the rest from reference TRBV18 and TRBJ1-1, the complete variable domain is NAGVMQNPRHLVRRRGQEARLRCSPMKGHSHVYWYRQLPEEGLKFMVYLQKENIIDESGMPKERFSAEFPKEGPSILRIQQVVRGDSAAYFCASSSEGEAFFGQGTRLTVV.